This TCR beta chain was recorded in a study of cytomegalovirus exposure and HLA in healthy donors. In the study overall: Both the 120 validation repertoires and the roughly 620 first-cohort repertoires used the same platform, as reported by a later analysis. Study-level points and caveats: TCR sequences were mostly rare, though some public TCRs occurred in many donors. Later, an analysis found that TCR clusters from the first cohort tended to co-occur in the 120 validation repertoires. Listed as cytomegalovirus-associated were 170 or so TCR beta chains.

Remarks on this clone: What it binds is unknown.

Libraries were prepared by immunoSEQ multiplex PCR; TCRdb keeps only in-frame clonotypes and omits some of them. The table has around 230,000 clones, approximately 83% seen once. Germline assignment: CDR1 SEHNR and CDR2 FQNEAQ (reference sequence). This CDR3 has 14 amino acids. Trimming left V 7 bases short and J 3 bases short, with 15 bases between. This clonotype was obtained from a woman between 25 and 40 years old in good health and CMV-seropositive. The chain has TRBV7-9 and TRBJ1-1, with unresolved D. The specimen sequenced was PBMCs. The DNA of the CDR3 is TGTGCCAGCACCTATTACCAGCGGGACACTGAAGCTTTCTTT. The encoded protein is CASTYYQRDTEAFF.